This T cell receptor (beta chain) derives from a study of cytomegalovirus exposure and HLA in healthy donors. General study findings and limits: TCR beta sequences reportedly predicted most subjects' HLA-A and HLA-B alleles accurately. Sequencing likely generated an artifact that appeared as a cluster of highly shared sequence variants.

Worth noting for this clone: As yet, its antigen is unknown.

PCR amplification relied on 60 Vbeta primers (plus 13 Jbeta primers). Per the original data handling: Roughly 11 million of the roughly 80 million unique TCR beta chains counted in a later analysis were shared. Only in-frame clones appear in the TCRdb table, and some are missing; sequencing was by immunoSEQ multiplex PCR. V and J calls plus clone size are reproduced from that table; the DNA served to infer D and trimming. Of about 170,000 clones in the sample, 75% to 80% were seen once. The CDR3 is made up of 13 amino acids. V lost 8 bases to trimming and J lost 5 bases; unmatched junction nucleotides: 3. The germline V gene encodes CDR1 SGHTA and CDR2 FQGNSA.

The chain couples TRBV7-2 to TRBJ2-3; 11 bases are shared with TRBD1. The sequencing input was PBMCs. The receptor comes from a man between 40 and 49 years old in good health and CMV-seropositive. The CDR3 coding sequence is TGTGCCAGCGGGACAGGGGGATTAGATACGCAGTATTTT. As protein: CASGTGGLDTQYF.